This T cell receptor beta chain derives from a study of T cells and Merkel cell carcinoma outcomes. Germline lookup yields CDR1 SGDLS and CDR2 YYNGEE. The CDR3 runs to 12 residues. Trimming removed 6 bases from V and 4 bases from J, with 7 bases in between. Study results and limitations: Reportedly, T-cell repertoire with density predicts Merkel cell carcinoma outcomes.

This clone was seen just once. The antigen is not known. Profiling relied on immunoSEQ multiplex PCR, and the TCRdb table lists in-frame clones only, not all of them. The repertoire holds roughly 15,000 clones, with roughly 92% as singletons. The V and J genes are TRBV9 and TRBJ2-2, with a weak D call TRBD1 (6 bases). The source is a human donor with Merkel cell carcinoma. What was sequenced was tumor tissue from Merkel cell carcinoma. In DNA, the CDR3 is TGTGCCAGCACACAGGGCACCGGGGAGCTGTTTTTT. It yields the protein CASTQGTGELFF.